These T cell receptor beta chains were read from a single sample in a study of blood T cells in healthy people across ages. TCRdb reanalysed the 5' RACE reads using MiXCR and keeps one entry per CDR3 protein. The sample shows 1.5 million to 2 million distinct CDR3 sequences, 30% to 40% of them seen only once. Sequencing was done on a sample of blood. The receptors were sampled from a human donor in good health. Both conserved end residues are part of each CDR3. The D gene is left open where the match is weak. Some rows mark clone size as missing; the rest say once, few, many or name a class of expanded clone.

j_call clone_size d_call v_call cdr3_nt cdr3_aa
TRBJ2-7 - - TRBV7-2 TGTGCCAGCAGCTTAGGCGGCAGGTTCGAGCAGTACTTC CASSLGGRFEQYF
TRBJ1-5 few TRBD1 TRBV4-1 TGCGCCGGCAGCCGCTTAACAGGGGGCATGCAGCATTTT CAGSRLTGGMQHF
TRBJ2-2 - - TRBV5-1 TGCGCCAGCAGCTTGGACCCCCCAACCGGGGAGCTGTTTTTT CASSLDPPTGELFF
TRBJ2-7 - - TRBV2 TGTGCCAGCACCGGGGAGAAATTCTACGAGCAGTACTTC CASTGEKFYEQYF
TRBJ2-7 - - TRBV15 TGTGCCACCAGCAGAGATTTAGAGACCGAGCAGTACTTC CATSRDLETEQYF
TRBJ2-3 few - TRBV7-2 TGTGCCAGCAGCTTAGTGGGGGGGACAGTTGGTAGCACAGATACGCAGTATTTT CASSLVGGTVGSTDTQYF
TRBJ2-1 - TRBD2 TRBV7-9 TGTGCCAGCAGCCTACAGGCTAGCGGGGGTTATGAGCAGTTCTTC CASSLQASGGYEQFF
TRBJ2-5 few TRBD2 TRBV29-1 TGCAGCGTTGTCCTAGCGGGGGGTTTAGAGACCCAGTACTTC CSVVLAGGLETQYF
TRBJ2-7 - - TRBV7-9 TGTGCCAGCAGCAAGGACAAGCCGGGCGAGCAGTACTTC CASSKDKPGEQYF
TRBJ2-3 few TRBD1 TRBV4-1 TGCGCCAGCAGCCAGCGACAGGGCTTTGCAGATACGCAGTATTTT CASSQRQGFADTQYF
TRBJ1-2 - - TRBV12-3/TRBV12-4 TGTGCCAGCACCTTCGGAAGAGGGGGTTCGGGTGGCTACACCTTC CASTFGRGGSGGYTF
TRBJ1-1 - - TRBV20-1 TGCAGTGCTACGGATGGGGGTTCGAGCACTGAAGCTTTCTTT CSATDGGSSTEAFF
TRBJ2-7 - - TRBV6-2/TRBV6-3 TGTGCCAGCAGCCAACAGGGACAAGCAGGCGAGCAGTACTTC CASSQQGQAGEQYF
TRBJ1-1 - - TRBV6-4 TGTGCCAGCAGTGGAAGATACCAAGCTTTCTTT CASSGRYQAFF
TRBJ2-1 few TRBD1 TRBV13 TGTGCCAGCGCCCTCGGCAGGGGGCGTTACAATGAGCAGTTCTTC CASALGRGRYNEQFF
TRBJ2-5 - - TRBV6-2/TRBV6-3 TGTGCCAGCAGTTCCCGGGACTCCACCTTCCAAGAGACCCAGTACTTC CASSSRDSTFQETQYF
TRBJ2-7 - TRBD2 TRBV20-1 TGCAGTGCTGAGGGACTAGCTGGCGAGCAGTACTTC CSAEGLAGEQYF
TRBJ2-6 many TRBD1 TRBV29-1 TGCAGCGTCCGACAGGGGAATGGGGCCAACGTCCTGACTTTC CSVRQGNGANVLTF
TRBJ2-7 few - TRBV7-2 TGTGCCAGCAGCTTACGTCGGGAAACCACGGGAGAGCAGTACTTC CASSLRRETTGEQYF
TRBJ1-1 - - TRBV12-3/TRBV12-4 TGTGCCAGCAGTTGGTTAGCGTCTGGGACTGAAGCTTTCTTT CASSWLASGTEAFF